Shown below are 17 T cell receptor beta chains from a single sample sequenced in a study of blood T cell repertoires in COVID-19. Sequenced by immunoSEQ multiplex PCR; TCRdb stores in-frame clones only, minus some. The data show roughly 140,000 clones, around four fifths seen once. Sequenced: PBMCs or T cells enriched from blood (not recorded which). The receptors come from a woman in her thirties or forties who had recovered from COVID-19.

CDR3 protein: CASSSRGLADFQETQYF. The CDR3 region has the DNA TGTGCCAGTAGTAGCCGCGGACTAGCGGACTTCCAAGAGACCCAGTACTTC. The gene calls are TRBV19 and TRBJ2-5, with 10 bases that match TRBD2. Germline lookup yields CDR1 LNHDA and CDR2 SQIVND (reference sequence). Trimming at V came to 4 bases and at J to 1 base, leaving 9 bases not matched to a gene. The CDR3 is made up of 17 amino acids.

The rearrangement joins TRBV19 to TRBJ2-1; 7 bases agree with TRBD2. The CDR3 loop spans 15 amino acids. Germline assignment: CDR1 LNHDA and CDR2 SQIVND (reference sequence). V shed 6 bases and J 4 bases; nucleotides not matched to a gene: 9. The CDR3 nucleotides read TGTGCCAGTAGAGGGAGGGCCGGGAGATACAATGAGCAGTTCTTC. It translates to CASRGRAGRYNEQFF.

The chain links TRBV5-1 to TRBJ2-1; 13 bases map to TRBD2. CDR3 length equals 19 residues. The trim removed 0 bases at V and 1 base at J, leaving 7 bases unmatched. Germline V gene sequence: CDR1 SGHRS, CDR2 YFSETQ. The CDR3 region is CASSLAPTSGRSSYNEQFF. Written as DNA, the CDR3 is TGCGCCAGCAGCTTGGCCCCGACTAGCGGGAGGTCTTCCTACAATGAGCAGTTCTTC. The full variable domain, in which reference TRBV5-1 and TRBJ2-1 provide the parts outside the CDR3, is KAGVTQTPRYLIKTRGQQVTLSCSPISGHRSVSWYQQTPGQGLQFLFEYFSETQRNKGNFPGRFSGRQFSNSRSEMNVSTLELGDSALYLCASSLAPTSGRSSYNEQFFGPGTRLTVL.

This clone was counted a few times. V is TRBV11-2 and J is TRBJ2-7; tentatively, D is TRBD1 (6 bases). The germline gives CDR1 SGHAT, CDR2 FQNNGV. Between the trimmed V and J ends, which lost 5 bases and 0 bases, there was a span of 11 bases. There are 14 residues in the CDR3. The CDR3 here is CASSARRGSYEQYF. For the CDR3, the DNA is TGTGCCAGCAGCGCTCGCAGGGGCTCCTACGAGCAGTACTTC.

The chain is built from TRBV19 and TRBJ2-2; possible D gene TRBD2, 5 bases. The CDR3 consists of 15 residues. The ends were cut back, 1 base at V and 7 bases at J, with 13 bases in the middle. From germline, CDR1 is LNHDA and CDR2 SQIVND (reference sequence). CDR3 DNA: TGTGCCAGTAGTATAGTGGACTCTAGAATCGGGGAGCTGTTTTTT. Protein: CASSIVDSRIGELFF.

The V and J genes are TRBV9 and TRBJ1-2; 7 positions agree with TRBD1. The germline gives CDR1 SGDLS, CDR2 YYNGEE. The CDR3 length is 14 residues. V lost 2 bases, J lost 4 bases, and 5 bases stayed unmatched. This CDR3 is CASSVTDRAYGYTF. For the CDR3, the DNA is TGTGCCAGCAGCGTCACAGACAGGGCCTATGGCTACACCTTC.

The rearrangement joins TRBV5-5 to TRBJ1-2; perhaps TRBD1 as D (6 bases). The germline gives CDR1 SGHKS, CDR2 YYEKEE (reference sequence). This CDR3 spans 14 amino acids. The germline V and J ends were trimmed by 2 bases and 8 bases, with 16 bases remaining between them. This CDR3 is CASSLKSGDYGYTF. CDR3 sequence (DNA): TGTGCCAGCAGCTTAAAATCAGGGGATTACGGCTACACCTTC.

The V gene is TRBV11-2, the J gene TRBJ2-7, with TRBD2 matching 7 bases. CDR1 and CDR2 (germline): SGHAT, FQNNGV. Trimming at V came to 4 bases and at J to 4 bases, leaving 4 bases not matched to a gene. CDR3 length: 13 amino acids. CDR3 sequence reads: CASSSVGGYEQYF. The CDR3 DNA follows: TGTGCCAGCAGCTCTGTGGGGGGGTACGAGCAGTACTTC.

The V and J genes are TRBV12-3 or TRBV12-4 and TRBJ2-7; 10 positions match TRBD1. The junction had 1 base not matched to a gene; V was cut back by 6 bases and J by 2 bases. The CDR3 is 13 amino acids. The CDR3, as DNA: TGTGCCAGCAGAGGGACAGGGGCCTACGAGCAGTACTTC. Residues: CASRGTGAYEQYF.

The rearrangement joins TRBV11-2 to TRBJ2-2; 8 nucleotides match TRBD2. CDR3 size: 15 residues. V gave up 5 bases and J gave up 5 bases; unmatched junction bases: 7. CDR1 is SGHAT and CDR2 is FQNNGV in the germline V gene. The CDR3 spells CASSPGLAGTGELFF. The CDR3 DNA reads as TGTGCCAGCAGCCCAGGACTAGCTGGGACCGGGGAGCTGTTTTTT.

The chain recombines TRBV2 with TRBJ2-1; D may be TRBD2 (5 bases). CDR1 is SNHLY, CDR2 FYNNEI, per germline. Trimming took 5 bases from V and 5 from J, leaving 10 bases between them. This CDR3 region has 13 residues. Here the CDR3 reads CASSRVANNEQFF. The CDR3 nucleotides read TGTGCCAGCAGTCGAGTAGCGAACAATGAGCAGTTCTTC.

The genes are TRBV19 and TRBJ1-5, with TRBD1 identical over 7 bases. The CDR3 is 12 residues long. Per the germline V gene, CDR1 is LNHDA and CDR2 is SQIVND (reference sequence). Trimming cost V 4 bases and J 6 bases; bases outside gene matches: 0. The CDR3 region is CASSRQGQPQHF. DNA of the CDR3: TGTGCCAGTAGTAGACAGGGTCAGCCCCAGCATTTT. Full variable domain (remainder filled in from reference TRBV19 and TRBJ1-5): DGGITQSPKYLFRKEGQNVTLSCEQNLNHDAMYWYRQDPGQGLRLIYYSQIVNDFQKGDIAEGYSVSREKKESFPLTVTSAQKNPTAFYLCASSRQGQPQHFGDGTRLSIL.

This clone has ten or more counts. This chain links TRBV5-1 with TRBJ2-2; 9 bases agree with TRBD2. CDR1 and CDR2 from the germline V gene are SGHRS and YFSETQ. The CDR3 consists of 16 residues. The V and J ends lost 4 bases and 3 bases, in that order; junction bases with no gene match: 7. The CDR3 protein is CASSRRLAVDTGELFF. As DNA, the CDR3 is TGCGCCAGCAGCCGCCGACTAGCGGTGGACACCGGGGAGCTGTTTTTT.

The chain carries TRBV2 and TRBJ2-7; D is perhaps TRBD2 (6 bases). The CDR3 is 14 residues long. CDR1 is SNHLY and CDR2 is FYNNEI in the germline V gene. The V end lost 3 bases, the J end lost 2 bases, and 11 bases lay between the germline ends. The CDR3 coding sequence is TGTGCCAGCAGTGAGGGGACTGGTACCTACGAGCAGTACTTC. It specifies CASSEGTGTYEQYF. Together with reference TRBV2 and TRBJ2-7, the CDR3 gives the full variable domain: EPEVTQTPSHQVTQMGQEVILRCVPISNHLYFYWYRQILGQKVEFLVSFYNNEISEKSEIFDDQFSVERPDGSNFTLKIRSTKLEDSAMYFCASSEGTGTYEQYFGPGTRLTVT.

This rearrangement joins TRBV2 to TRBJ2-1; 10 nucleotides agree with TRBD2. V lost 5 bases, J lost 0 bases, and 7 bases stayed unmatched. From germline, CDR1 is SNHLY and CDR2 FYNNEI. The CDR3 is 17 amino acids. The CDR3 coding sequence is TGTGCCAGCAGTAGACTAGCGGGTCTTAGCTCCTACAATGAGCAGTTCTTC. Translating it yields CASSRLAGLSSYNEQFF.

The J gene is TRBJ2-6, the V gene TRBV9; the match to TRBD1 covers 8 bases. CDR3 length: 16 residues. Germline lookup yields CDR1 SGDLS and CDR2 YYNGEE. J gave up 7 bases and V 4 bases, and 10 bases lay outside the gene matches. The CDR3 region is CASSTRTGQEANVLTF. The DNA for the CDR3 is TGTGCCAGCAGCACCCGGACAGGGCAAGAAGCCAACGTCCTGACTTTC.

This clone was detected ten times or more. The CDR3 protein is CSASEGQLREPQHF. The CDR3 DNA sequence: TGCAGTGCTAGTGAGGGACAGCTAAGGGAGCCCCAGCATTTT. The V call is TRBV20-1, the J call TRBJ1-5; 7 nucleotides align to TRBD1. Germline trimming cut 3 bases from V and 8 bases from J; bases unmatched to any gene: 10. Germline CDR1 is DFQATT and CDR2 is SNEGSKA (reference sequence). The CDR3 spans 14 residues.